The 22 T cell receptor beta chains reported below all come from one sample, sequenced in a study of CD8+CD57+ T cells in acquired aplastic anemia. Researchers used genomic DNA as the template to profile TCR beta VDJ and CDR3. MiXCR was run by TCRdb on the reads, yielding one entry per CDR3 protein. Of some 280,000 distinct CDR3 sequences in the sample, 45% to 65% are singletons; the top ten hold 7.5% to 9%. Sequencing was carried out using sorted CD4+, CD8+, or CD8+CD57+ T cells (not recorded which) from PBMCs. The source is a human donor with severe aplastic anemia or a healthy control (not recorded which).

This clonotype showed up just a few times. The CDR3 DNA reads TGTGCCAGCAGCCAGGGGGGGGATGGGTACGAGCAGTACTTC. Translation: CASSQGGDGYEQYF. The chain has TRBV7-9 and TRBJ2-7; D tentatively reads TRBD1 or TRBD2 (7 bases each). This CDR3 contains 14 residues. The V and J ends lost 5 bases and 4 bases respectively, with 15 bases between them. Germline-derived CDR1 and CDR2 are SEHNR and FQNEAQ (reference sequence).

This clonotype came up many times. This chain uses TRBV3-1 with TRBJ1-6; TRBD1 might be the D (5 bases). The germline CDR1 and CDR2 sequences are LGHDT and YNNKEL (reference sequence). CDR3 length: 16 residues. V lost 0 bases and J 9 bases, leaving 15 bases between the germline ends. CDR3 amino acids: CASSQDLGRVSSPLHF. The CDR3 DNA sequence: TGTGCCAGCAGCCAAGATCTTGGCAGGGTCAGTTCACCCCTCCACTTT. The full variable domain, with the rest looked up from reference TRBV3-1 and TRBJ1-6, is DTAVSQTPKYLVTQMGNDKSIKCEQNLGHDTMYWYKQDSKKFLKIMFSYNNKELIINETVPNRFSPKSPDKAHLNLHINSLELGDSAVYFCASSQDLGRVSSPLHFGNGTRLTVT.

The rearrangement joins TRBV7-2 to TRBJ1-2; D unclear. The germline V and J ends were trimmed by 5 bases and 10 bases, with 14 bases remaining between them. The CDR3 sequence is 12 residues long. Germline V CDR1 and CDR2: SGHTA, FQGNSA. This CDR3 is CASSARSTDYTF. The CDR3 coding sequence is TGTGCCAGCAGCGCACGGTCAACTGACTACACCTTC.

This clonotype was seen more than once but under ten times. One junction end disagrees with the germline gene, perhaps due to a read error. This sequence joins TRBV3-1 and TRBJ2-1; the D gene is possibly TRBD1 (5 bases). The CDR3 contains 12 residues. Looked up from germline, CDR1 is LGHDT and CDR2 is YNNKEL (reference sequence). The CDR3 here is CASSQELGRPVF. CDR3 nucleotides: TGTGCCAGCAGCCAAGAACTGGGGCGGCCGGTCTTC.

V usage is TRBV19 and J usage is TRBJ1-2; TRBD1 is a possible D gene (5 bases). V lost 4 bases to trimming and J lost 1 base, with 16 bases between them. The CDR3 totals 16 residues. The germline CDR1 and CDR2 sequences are LNHDA and SQIVND (reference sequence). This CDR3 is CASSKSPGSDNYGYTF. CDR3 sequence (DNA): TGTGCCAGTAGTAAGTCTCCAGGGTCTGATAACTATGGCTACACCTTC. The entire variable domain, with the rest obtained from reference TRBV19 and TRBJ1-2, is as follows: DGGITQSPKYLFRKEGQNVTLSCEQNLNHDAMYWYRQDPGQGLRLIYYSQIVNDFQKGDIAEGYSVSREKKESFPLTVTSAQKNPTAFYLCASSKSPGSDNYGYTFGSGTRLTVV.

This CDR3 is CASSHRPGRRNANYGYTF. As DNA, the CDR3 is TGTGCCAGCAGCCATAGACCGGGACGCAGGAATGCCAACTATGGCTACACCTTC. The V and J genes are TRBV3-2 and TRBJ1-2; the tabulated D call, TRBD1, remains unverified against the DNA. TRBV3-2 is tagged as a pseudogene. This CDR3 region has 18 residues.

In its sample, this clonotype was seen many times. The gene calls are TRBV12-3 or TRBV12-4 and TRBJ1-6; possible D gene TRBD1, 5 bases. This CDR3 is 15 amino acids long. Trimming removed 5 bases at V and 7 bases at J, with 15 bases between. The CDR3 DNA is TGTGCCAGCAGTCACCGGGACGGAAAAAATTCACCCCTCCACTTT. Its translation: CASSHRDGKNSPLHF.

Remarks on this clonotype: The conserved final phenylalanine or tryptophan is absent from the CDR3, which likely points to a read error. The CDR3 sequence: CARSLGPNTEAFS. In nucleotides, the CDR3 is TGTGCCAGAAGTCTAGGCCCGAACACTGAAGCTTTCTCT. The chain links TRBV2 to TRBJ1-1; D is undetermined. Trimming took 9 bases from V and 1 from J, leaving 12 bases between them. Per the germline V gene, CDR1 is SNHLY and CDR2 is FYNNEI. The CDR3 runs to 13 residues.

This clonotype came up a few times. The rearrangement joins TRBV29-1 to TRBJ1-5; D is undetermined. The germline CDR1 and CDR2 sequences are SQVTM and ANQGSEA. The CDR3 runs 13 residues. The V and J ends lost 6 bases and 0 bases respectively, with 9 bases between them. This chain's CDR3 is CSVQEFSNQPQHF. CDR3 DNA: TGCAGCGTGCAGGAATTTAGCAATCAGCCCCAGCATTTT.

This chain joins TRBV7-2 and TRBJ2-7; 11 nucleotides align to TRBD2. Unmatched junction bases numbered 9, after V lost 4 bases and J lost 7 bases. From germline, CDR1 is SGHTA and CDR2 FQGNSA. The CDR3 sequence is 15 residues long. DNA for the CDR3: TGTGCCAGCAGCTCCCCGACTAGCGGGACATGGGAGCAGTACTTC. Translated, it gives CASSSPTSGTWEQYF.

CDR3 in amino acids: CASSLETNNEQFF. The CDR3 DNA reads TGTGCCAGCAGTTTGGAGACAAACAATGAGCAGTTCTTC. V and J are TRBV12-5 and TRBJ2-1; D remains ambiguous. This CDR3 is 13 amino acids long. Germline-derived CDR1 and CDR2 are LGHNT and FRNRAP.

The chain uses TRBV6-5 and TRBJ2-1, with 7 bases fitting TRBD2. CDR1 is MNHEY, CDR2 SVGAGI, per germline. CDR3 length equals 15 residues. The junction had 12 bases not matched to a gene; V was cut back by 5 bases and J by 8 bases. Written as DNA, the CDR3 is TGTGCCAGCAGTCCGCAGACTAGCCCTCGCGATGAGCAGTTCTTC. It is translated as CASSPQTSPRDEQFF.

This clonotype was counted many times. The chain employs TRBV28 and TRBJ2-7; no definite D call. The germline gives CDR1 MDHEN, CDR2 SYDVKM. Trimming took off 3 bases at V and 7 bases at J, with 10 bases between the two ends. The CDR3 extends over 12 amino acids. CDR3 DNA: TGTGCCAGCAGTTTCCCGGGTGAGGAGCAGTACTTC. It codes for CASSFPGEEQYF.

Here the CDR3 reads CASSGSGGGTEAFF. CDR3 nucleotide sequence: TGTGCCAGCAGCGGTAGCGGGGGGGGCACTGAAGCTTTCTTT. This chain connects TRBV11-3 to TRBJ1-1; D is possibly TRBD1 (5 bases). The V end was cut by 5 bases, the J end by 4 bases, with 14 bases between. Germline loops: CDR1 SGHNT, CDR2 YENEEA. This CDR3 contains 14 residues.

V and J are TRBV9 and TRBJ1-1; 9 bases match TRBD1. This CDR3 region has 18 residues. CDR1 and CDR2 from the germline V gene are SGDLS and YYNGEE. Trimming cost V 6 bases and J 1 base; bases outside gene matches: 16. Written as DNA, the CDR3 is TGTGCCAGCAACGGGGGAGCAACAGGGGGCGACCCGAACACTGAAGCTTTCTTT. Translated, it gives CASNGGATGGDPNTEAFF.

The genes are TRBV19 and TRBJ2-3; 8 bases fit TRBD1. CDR1 and CDR2 (germline): LNHDA, SQIVND (reference sequence). This CDR3 contains 14 residues. V trimming: 7 bases; J trimming: 5 bases; junction bases outside the gene matches: 8. The CDR3 loop is CASTRTGREDTQYF. CDR3 coding DNA: TGTGCCAGTACCAGGACAGGGAGAGAAGATACGCAGTATTTT. The whole variable domain, filled in from reference TRBV19 and TRBJ2-3, reads DGGITQSPKYLFRKEGQNVTLSCEQNLNHDAMYWYRQDPGQGLRLIYYSQIVNDFQKGDIAEGYSVSREKKESFPLTVTSAQKNPTAFYLCASTRTGREDTQYFGPGTRLTVL.

The chain uses TRBV7-9 and TRBJ2-5; D is possibly TRBD1 (6 bases). This CDR3 has 14 amino acids. V was trimmed by 7 bases and J by 4 bases, leaving 16 bases between them. Germline-derived CDR1 and CDR2 are SEHNR and FQNEAQ (reference sequence). CDR3: CASNTRGAGETQYF. CDR3 coding DNA: TGTGCCAGCAATACCAGGGGCGCAGGAGAGACCCAGTACTTC.

This chain uses TRBV5-1 with TRBJ1-2; D is possibly TRBD1 (5 bases). The CDR3 length is 16 residues. Germline CDR1 SGHRS, CDR2 YFSETQ. V was clipped by 4 bases and J by 3 bases, with 19 bases between them. CDR3 residues: CASSPGLPSRDYGYTF. In nucleotides, the CDR3 is TGCGCCAGCAGCCCGGGACTCCCATCACGGGACTATGGCTACACCTTC.

The chain joins TRBV7-9 to TRBJ2-7, with 13 bases fitting TRBD2. CDR1 is SEHNR and CDR2 is FQNEAQ in the germline V gene (reference sequence). After removal of 6 bases from V and 2 bases from J, the junction contained 4 bases not matched to a gene. The CDR3 has 15 amino acids. The CDR3 loop is CASSPTSGGPYEQYF. The CDR3 coding sequence is TGTGCCAGCAGTCCGACTAGCGGGGGGCCCTACGAGCAGTACTTC.

This sequence joins TRBV7-6 and TRBJ1-3; unclear D gene. The CDR3 is 15 residues long. The germline V and J ends were trimmed by 3 bases and 5 bases, with 14 bases remaining between them. The V gene's germline CDR1 is SGHVS and CDR2 FNYEAQ. The CDR3 loop reads CASSFFSAARNTIYF. CDR3 bases: TGTGCCAGCAGCTTTTTTTCAGCCGCTAGAAACACCATATATTTT.

This clonotype was detected many times. The chain couples TRBV5-1 to TRBJ2-5, with 9 bases matching TRBD1. Germline values: CDR1 SGHRS, CDR2 YFSETQ. Trimming cost V 4 bases and J 5 bases; bases outside gene matches: 9. The CDR3 sequence is 15 residues long. The CDR3 coding sequence is TGCGCCAGCAGCAGGAGGACAGGGGTCGGGGAGACCCAGTACTTC. It encodes CASSRRTGVGETQYF.

The table lists this clonotype with many counts. The chain recombines TRBV9 with TRBJ1-1; the D is unclear. Germline CDR1 is SGDLS and CDR2 is YYNGEE. Trimming took 0 bases from V and 4 from J, leaving 7 bases between them. This CDR3 has 13 amino acids. The CDR3 protein is CASSVATFTEAFF. The CDR3 DNA sequence: TGTGCCAGCAGCGTAGCCACTTTCACTGAAGCTTTCTTT.